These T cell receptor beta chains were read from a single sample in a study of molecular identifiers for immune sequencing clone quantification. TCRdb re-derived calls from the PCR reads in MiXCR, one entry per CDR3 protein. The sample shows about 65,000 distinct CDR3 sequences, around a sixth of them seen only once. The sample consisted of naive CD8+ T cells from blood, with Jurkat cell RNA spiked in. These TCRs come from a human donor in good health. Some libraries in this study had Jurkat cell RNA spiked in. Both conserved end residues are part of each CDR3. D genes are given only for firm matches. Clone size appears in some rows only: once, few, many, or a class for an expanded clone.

CASSPRDSGRTDTQYF | TGCGCCAGCAGCCCCCGGGATAGCGGGAGAACAGATACGCAGTATTTT | 16 | TRBV4-1 | many | TRBJ2-3 | TRBD2
CASSSQGGDNEQFF | TGTGCCAGCAGCTCACAGGGGGGTGACAATGAGCAGTTCTTC | 14 | TRBV11-2 | many | TRBJ2-1 | TRBD1
CASSSPPTGGEFGSYEQYF | TGCGCCAGCAGCTCGCCGCCGACAGGGGGCGAGTTTGGCTCCTACGAGCAGTACTTC | 19 | TRBV5-1 | few | TRBJ2-7 | TRBD1
CASKERAWVEKLFF | TGTGCCAGCAAGGAAAGGGCGTGGGTTGAAAAACTGTTTTTT | 14 | TRBV27 | few | TRBJ1-4 | -
CASRPGDSGNTIYF | TGTGCCAGCCGACCCGGGGACTCTGGAAACACCATATATTTT | 14 | TRBV2 | many | TRBJ1-3 | -
CSAPVLSGTDTQYF | TGCAGTGCTCCGGTTTTGAGCGGCACAGATACGCAGTATTTT | 14 | TRBV20-1 | many | TRBJ2-3 | -
CASSQVAGGGANEQFF | TGTGCCAGCAGCCAAGTAGCGGGAGGCGGTGCCAATGAGCAGTTCTTC | 16 | TRBV4-2 | many | TRBJ2-1 | TRBD2
CASSETAGPAYEQYF | TGTGCCAGCAGCGAGACCGCGGGGCCCGCCTACGAGCAGTACTTC | 15 | TRBV9 | many | TRBJ2-7 | -
CAWSLGSQETQYF | TGTGCCTGGAGCCTGGGAAGCCAAGAGACCCAGTACTTC | 13 | TRBV30 | many | TRBJ2-5 | -
CASGASGSYEQYF | TGTGCCAGCGGTGCTAGCGGCTCCTACGAGCAGTACTTC | 13 | TRBV9 | many | TRBJ2-7 | TRBD2
CASSSPYGEEYNEQFF | TGTGCCAGCAGCTCGCCGTACGGGGAGGAGTACAATGAGCAGTTCTTC | 16 | TRBV5-3 | - | TRBJ2-1 | -
CASSRDLGYNEQFF | TGCGCCAGCAGCCGGGACCTGGGGTACAATGAGCAGTTCTTC | 14 | TRBV4-1 | many | TRBJ2-1 | -
CASSLDRGRVNEQFF | TGTGCCAGCAGCTTAGACCGGGGTAGGGTCAATGAGCAGTTCTTC | 15 | TRBV11-1 | many | TRBJ2-1 | -
CASSLTSGPYNEQFF | TGTGCCAGCAGTCTAACTAGCGGCCCATACAATGAGCAGTTCTTC | 15 | TRBV5-5 | many | TRBJ2-1 | TRBD2
CASRVRRRGLTDTQYF | TGTGCCAGCAGGGTCCGTAGACGGGGATTGACAGATACGCAGTATTTT | 16 | TRBV6-1 | many | TRBJ2-3 | -
CASSPGVTGELFF | TGTGCCAGCAGCCCGGGAGTGACCGGGGAGCTGTTTTTT | 13 | TRBV12-3/TRBV12-4 | many | TRBJ2-2 | -
CASSHRGGYEQYF | TGTGCCAGCAGCCATCGGGGTGGGTACGAGCAGTACTTC | 13 | TRBV9 | few | TRBJ2-7 | -
CASSWINSGRAQETQYF | TGTGCCAGCAGTTGGATTAATAGCGGGAGGGCACAAGAGACCCAGTACTTC | 17 | TRBV2 | - | TRBJ2-5 | TRBD2
CASSEGEIAAYSYEQYF | TGTGCCAGCAGCGAAGGGGAAATAGCGGCCTACTCCTACGAGCAGTACTTC | 17 | TRBV6-1 | - | TRBJ2-7 | -
CASTSAYLAFF | TGTGCCAGCACCAGCGCGTATCTGGCTTTCTTT | 11 | TRBV28 | many | TRBJ1-1 | -
CASSFLGGGTDTQYF | TGTGCCAGCAGCTTCCTTGGAGGCGGCACAGATACGCAGTATTTT | 15 | TRBV7-9 | many | TRBJ2-3 | -
CAISGPGNQPQHF | TGTGCCATCAGTGGGCCGGGCAATCAGCCCCAGCATTTT | 13 | TRBV10-3 | many | TRBJ1-5 | -
CASISGISSYEQYF | TGTGCCAGCATTTCCGGGATAAGCTCCTACGAGCAGTACTTC | 14 | TRBV6-2/TRBV6-3 | many | TRBJ2-7 | -
CASSAQDYYGYTF | TGTGCCAGCAGCGCACAGGACTACTATGGCTACACCTTC | 13 | TRBV9 | few | TRBJ1-2 | -
CASSLQGRADTQYF | TGTGCCAGCAGCTTACAGGGAAGGGCAGATACGCAGTATTTT | 14 | TRBV7-8 | many | TRBJ2-3 | -
CASSRLAHEQYF | TGTGCCAGCAGCCGACTAGCCCACGAGCAGTACTTC | 12 | TRBV11-2 | many | TRBJ2-7 | TRBD2
CASSQGTLSNQPQHF | TGCGCCAGCAGCCAAGGGACACTTAGCAATCAGCCCCAGCATTTT | 15 | TRBV4-1 | many | TRBJ1-5 | -
CASSPPFPGLALYNEQFF | TGTGCCAGCAGCCCGCCCTTCCCGGGACTAGCCTTGTACAATGAGCAGTTCTTC | 18 | TRBV7-9 | many | TRBJ2-1 | TRBD2
CASGFGGERRGYTF | TGTGCTAGTGGTTTCGGGGGAGAGCGGAGAGGCTACACCTTC | 14 | TRBV12-5 | few | TRBJ1-2 | -